Listed below are T cell receptor beta chains from one sample, sequenced in a study of shared clonotypes between healthy human individuals. This table comes from immunoSEQ multiplex PCR, and its TCRdb copy is limited to in-frame clones, with some not included. The table lists about 2 million clones, roughly 95% of them singletons. Sample: naive CD8+ T cells sorted from blood. These receptors were taken from a man aged 18-30 years in good health. The CDR3 runs from the conserved cysteine through the conserved F or W. Each record gives: V gene, clone size, J gene, D gene, CDR3 protein, CDR3 DNA. A D gene is named only where the DNA matches it firmly. Clone size is shown for a subset of rows, as once, few, many or a class of expanded clone.

TRBV6-6,once,TRBJ2-7,NA,CASSLDRTSYEQYF,TGTGCCAGCAGTTTGGACCGAACTTCCTACGAGCAGTACTTC
TRBV30,few,TRBJ2-2,NA,CAWSVILWGRNTGELFF,TGTGCCTGGAGTGTAATTCTGTGGGGCCGGAACACCGGGGAGCTGTTTTTT
TRBV2,NA,TRBJ2-6,TRBD1,CASTRTGLTSGANVLTF,TGTGCCAGCACTCGGACAGGGTTAACCTCTGGGGCCAACGTCCTGACTTTC
TRBV4-1,NA,TRBJ2-3,TRBD2,CASSQKFPGLSTDTQYF,TGCGCCAGCAGCCAGAAATTCCCGGGACTAAGCACAGATACGCAGTATTTT
TRBV28,NA,TRBJ1-1,NA,CASSLRPPNTEAFF,TGTGCCAGCAGTTTACGGCCACCGAACACTGAAGCTTTCTTT
TRBV6-6,NA,TRBJ2-7,NA,CATLTGRADEQYF,TGTGCCACCCTCACCGGGAGAGCCGACGAGCAGTACTTC
TRBV10-3,NA,TRBJ1-2,NA,CAISEGSSTEAYGYTF,TGTGCCATCAGTGAGGGGAGCTCCACCGAAGCTTATGGCTACACCTTC
TRBV7-9,once,TRBJ2-2,TRBD1,CASSFLPGQGVTGELFF,TGTGCCAGCAGCTTCCTTCCGGGACAGGGCGTCACCGGGGAGCTGTTTTTT
TRBV28,NA,TRBJ2-2,NA,CASSFRGSQNTGELFF,TGTGCCAGCAGTTTTCGGGGCAGTCAAAACACCGGGGAGCTGTTTTTT
TRBV7-2,NA,TRBJ2-7,NA,CASSISTAYEQYF,TGTGCCAGCAGTATTTCGACAGCCTACGAGCAGTACTTC
TRBV6-5,once,TRBJ2-5,TRBD2,CASSYGPAGGPQYF,TGTGCCAGCAGTTACGGACCAGCGGGAGGGCCCCAGTACTTC
TRBV9,NA,TRBJ2-5,NA,CASSVYEDQETQYF,TGTGCCAGCAGCGTATATGAGGACCAAGAGACCCAGTACTTC
TRBV27,NA,TRBJ1-2,NA,CASSLRGGANYGYTF,TGTGCCAGCAGTCTCCGAGGGGGGGCTAACTATGGCTACACCTTC